The rows below give T cell receptor beta chains drawn from one sample of a study of T cell responses to AZD1222 COVID-19 vaccine. The method was immunoSEQ multiplex PCR; TCRdb's version includes in-frame clones alone and lacks a portion of them. The sample lists approximately 180,000 clones; more than 80% were seen once. Source: peripheral blood, taken 28 days after the second dose of the MenACWY control vaccine. The receptors derive from an adult who received the MenACWY meningococcal vaccine as a control. Each CDR3 is given with its conserved first and last residue. The D gene is left open where the match is weak. Size is stated for part of the rows, as once, few or many counts, or as a class when the clone is expanded.

NA	TRBV5-4	TRBJ2-2	NA	TGTGCCAGCAGCTTTCTTAGGGGGACGAACACCGGGGAGCTGTTTTTT	CASSFLRGTNTGELFF
NA	TRBV7-2	TRBJ1-6	NA	TGTGCCAGCAGCTTGGTACTTTATAATTCACCCCTCCACTTT	CASSLVLYNSPLHF
TRBD2	TRBV15	TRBJ2-1	NA	TGTGCCACCAGCAGAGAGGGGCTAGCGGGAGTTGAGCAGTTCTTC	CATSREGLAGVEQFF
TRBD2	TRBV28	TRBJ2-7	NA	TGTGCCAGCAGGAGGGGACTACCCTACGAGCAGTACTTC	CASRRGLPYEQYF
TRBD2	TRBV4-3	TRBJ2-7	NA	TGCGCCAGCAGCCATGCCCCACTAGCGGGAAGCTCCTACGAGCAGTACTTC	CASSHAPLAGSSYEQYF
NA	TRBV25-1	TRBJ1-1	NA	TGTGCCAGCACCAGTATGAACACTGAAGCTTTCTTT	CASTSMNTEAFF
TRBD1	TRBV7-3	TRBJ1-2	NA	TGTGCCAGCAGCCACGGACAGGGGGCGAAAGGCTACACCTTC	CASSHGQGAKGYTF
TRBD1	TRBV15	TRBJ1-1	NA	TGTGCCACCAGCCGGGTGGACAGGGGGCCGACTGAAGCTTTCTTT	CATSRVDRGPTEAFF
NA	TRBV29-1	TRBJ2-3	NA	TGCAGCCCCCTCGACGCTAGCACAGATACGCAGTATTTT	CSPLDASTDTQYF
NA	TRBV9	TRBJ2-3	NA	TGTGCCAGCAGCGTAGGGGTCGACACCACAGATACGCAGTATTTT	CASSVGVDTTDTQYF
TRBD1	TRBV18	TRBJ1-5	NA	TGTGCCAGCTCGGGACAGGGGATCGGAAGCAATCAGCCCCAGCATTTT	CASSGQGIGSNQPQHF
NA	TRBV5-6	TRBJ2-1	NA	TGTGCCAGCAGCTTGGGTGGAGGATACGAGCAGTTCTTC	CASSLGGGYEQFF
NA	TRBV7-2	TRBJ2-3	NA	TGTGCCAGCAGCTTATTTTGGTCCGAGCGCACAGATACGCAGTATTTT	CASSLFWSERTDTQYF
NA	TRBV4-3	TRBJ2-7	NA	TGCGCCAGCAGCCAAGCTGAGGAAAGCTCCTACGAGCAGTACTTC	CASSQAEESSYEQYF
TRBD1	TRBV7-2	TRBJ1-4	few	TGTGCCAGCAGCCCAGCGACAGGGGCGGGTGAAAAACTGTTTTTT	CASSPATGAGEKLFF
NA	TRBV10-3	TRBJ1-5	NA	TGTGCCATCAGGGATGACACCCATAGCAATCAGCCCCAGCATTTT	CAIRDDTHSNQPQHF